This TCR beta chain was identified during a study of molecular identifiers for immune sequencing clone quantification (dated 2018 in TCRdb). About the study as a whole: For a replicate experiment, the RNA from either approximately 20,000 or 100,000 naive CD8 T cells was divided into five aliquots, and four of those aliquots went on to sequencing. This methods study benchmarked molecular-identifier clustering-based TCR repertoire sequencing (MIDCIRS) and TCR RNA copy counting, using CD8 T cells to do so. Study-wide findings and limitations: Spiked-in Jurkat TCR RNA equal to a single cell's worth was reported to be detectable even within one million naive CD8 T cells. Clones above 20 RNA copies held over 98% of molecules in CMV-specific effector cells but under 1% in naive cells. Identical TCR molecules sharing a barcode could cause highly expanded clone sizes to be underestimated. Modeling gave about 3.2 recovered TCR RNA copies per cell versus around 10 by digital PCR, implying approximately 32% capture efficiency. Without barcode sub-clustering, chimeric consensus sequences inflated TCR diversity; chimeras reached as high as 47%. The naive libraries included spiked-in Jurkat TCR RNA (fewer than 11 copies' worth), and this Jurkat TCR RNA is not part of the donor repertoire.

The library relied on PCR. The instrument given in TCRdb is NextSeq 500. Bulk TCR libraries were prepared as previously described, using TCR primers listed in Table S5. Purification of total RNA was performed with the Qiagen AllPrep DNA/RNA kit. Reads from multiple sequencing runs of the same library were pooled before analysis. For the original study's pipeline: Reads were retained only if an exact TCR constant sequence was present, and the retained reads were trimmed to 150 nt and grouped according to their 12-nt molecular barcodes. Within each barcode group, reads were sub-clustered at a 15% Levenshtein threshold, and quality-weighted consensus sequences were built per RNA molecule. Non-functional sequences were filtered out, along with any lower-count sequence sitting one edit away from another sequence. On the basis of fitting two negative binomial distributions, barcode sub-clusters with fewer than 20% of the maximum read count were discarded. TCRdb handled the public reads itself, with Q25 trimming in fastp and clone calling in MiXCR, and kept productive beta chains. Rows matching on CDR3 protein sequence are summarized as one entry with the most common DNA and genes. The authors' filters were not applied to this entry. The sample table lists tens of thousands of distinct CDR3 sequences, 20% to 25% of them with a count of one. The ten largest make up about 0.93% of the sample.

Libraries of naive CD8 T cells were generated from around 20,000 to 990,000 sorted cells, with 10%, 30% or 50% of the purified RNA used. Naive CD8 T cells were FACS-sorted as CD8+CD4-CCR7+CD45RA+ on a BD FACSAria II into RLT Plus buffer. Detection sensitivity was tested by spiking Jurkat RNA equal to fewer than twelve TCR copies' worth into samples containing roughly 19,000-1,100,000 naive CD8 T cells. Enrichment of CD8 T cells was done with RosetteSep CD8+ T Cell Enrichment Cocktail plus Ficoll-Paque, and ACK red cell lysis came afterward. A distance of 17 bases separates the germline ends of V and J, which lose 7 bases and 2 bases respectively. CDR3 length: 15 amino acids, cysteine to phenylalanine. Only the CDR3 DNA stays, 45 bases, in frame from base 1. Via the germline V gene, CDR1 is SQVTM and CDR2 ANQGSEA. In its sample, this clonotype was seen many times. Its antigen is currently not known. No quality values exist for individual bases; no much larger clone is one base distant.

This receptor chain uses TRBV29-1 and TRBJ2-2; a tentative D match to TRBD1 spans 6 bases. Sequencing was done on a sample of naive CD8+ T cells from blood, with Jurkat cell RNA spiked in. According to the study, the label for this sample's cell subset or site signals: FACS-sorted CD8+CD4-CCR7+CD45RA+ naive T cells. The clonotype originates from a human donor in good health. Some libraries in this study had Jurkat cell RNA spiked in. The nucleotide sequence reads as follows: TGCAGCGCCCGAGGACAGCAACCTAACACCGGGGAGCTGTTTTTT. Its product reads: CSARGQQPNTGELFF.